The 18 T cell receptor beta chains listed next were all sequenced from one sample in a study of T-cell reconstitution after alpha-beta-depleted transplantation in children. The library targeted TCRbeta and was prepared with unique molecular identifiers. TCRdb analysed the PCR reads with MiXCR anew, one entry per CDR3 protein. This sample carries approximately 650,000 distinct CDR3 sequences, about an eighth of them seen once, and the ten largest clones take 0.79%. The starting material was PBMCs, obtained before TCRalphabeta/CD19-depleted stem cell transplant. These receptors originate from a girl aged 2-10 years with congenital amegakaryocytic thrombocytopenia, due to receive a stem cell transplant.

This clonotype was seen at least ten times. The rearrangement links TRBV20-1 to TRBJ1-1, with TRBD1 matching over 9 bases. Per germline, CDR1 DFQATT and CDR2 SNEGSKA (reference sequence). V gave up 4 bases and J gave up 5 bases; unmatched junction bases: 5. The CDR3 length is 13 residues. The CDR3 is CSAMGQGRTEAFF. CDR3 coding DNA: TGCAGTGCTATGGGACAGGGACGTACTGAAGCTTTCTTT.

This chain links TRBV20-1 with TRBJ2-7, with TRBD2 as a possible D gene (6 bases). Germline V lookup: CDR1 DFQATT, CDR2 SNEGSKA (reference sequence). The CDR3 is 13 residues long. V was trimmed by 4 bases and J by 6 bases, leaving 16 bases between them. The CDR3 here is CSANIGSSVEQYF. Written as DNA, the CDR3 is TGCAGTGCTAACATCGGGAGTAGCGTCGAGCAGTACTTC.

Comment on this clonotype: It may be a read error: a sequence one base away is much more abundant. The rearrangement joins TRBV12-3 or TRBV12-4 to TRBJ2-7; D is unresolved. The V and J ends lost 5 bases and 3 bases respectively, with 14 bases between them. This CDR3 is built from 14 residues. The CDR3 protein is CASSMRQSYYEQYF. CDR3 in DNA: TGTGCCAGCAGTATGAGGCAGTCCTACTACGAGCAGTACTTC.

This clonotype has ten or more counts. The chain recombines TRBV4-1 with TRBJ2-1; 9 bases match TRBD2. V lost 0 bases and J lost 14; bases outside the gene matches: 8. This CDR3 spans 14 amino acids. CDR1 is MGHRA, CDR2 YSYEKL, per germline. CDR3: CASSQDPLAGSKFF. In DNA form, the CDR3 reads TGCGCCAGCAGCCAAGACCCCCTAGCGGGAAGCAAGTTCTTC.

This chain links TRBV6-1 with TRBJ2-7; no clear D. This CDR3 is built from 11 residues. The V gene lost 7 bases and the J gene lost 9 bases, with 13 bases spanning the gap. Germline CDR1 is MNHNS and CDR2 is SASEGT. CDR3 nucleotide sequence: TGTGCCAGCAAGGGTCTTTTGGGGCAGTACTTC. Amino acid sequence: CASKGLLGQYF.

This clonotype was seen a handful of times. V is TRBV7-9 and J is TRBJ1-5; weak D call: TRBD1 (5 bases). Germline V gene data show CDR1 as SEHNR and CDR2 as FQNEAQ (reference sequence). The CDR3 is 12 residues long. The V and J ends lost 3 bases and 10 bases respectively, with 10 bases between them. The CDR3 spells CASSFERGPQHF. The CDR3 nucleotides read TGTGCCAGCAGCTTTGAGAGGGGCCCCCAGCATTTT. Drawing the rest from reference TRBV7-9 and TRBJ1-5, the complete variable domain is DTGVSQNPRHKITKRGQNVTFRCDPISEHNRLYWYRQTLGQGPEFLTYFQNEAQLEKSRLLSDRFSAERPKGSFSTLEIQRTEQGDSAMYLCASSFERGPQHFGDGTRLSIL.

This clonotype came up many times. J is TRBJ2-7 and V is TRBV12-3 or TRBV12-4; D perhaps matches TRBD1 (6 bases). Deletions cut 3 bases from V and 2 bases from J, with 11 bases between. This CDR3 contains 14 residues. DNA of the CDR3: TGTGCCAGCAGTTTGGCGGACAGAGCCTACGAGCAGTACTTC. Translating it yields CASSLADRAYEQYF.

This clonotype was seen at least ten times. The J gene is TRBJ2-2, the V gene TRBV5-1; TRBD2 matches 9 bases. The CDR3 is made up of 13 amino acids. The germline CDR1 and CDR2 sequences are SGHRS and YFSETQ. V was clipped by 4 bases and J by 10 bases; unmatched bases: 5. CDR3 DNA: TGCGCCAGCAGCCCAATAGCGGGAGAGGAGCTGTTTTTT. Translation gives CASSPIAGEELFF.

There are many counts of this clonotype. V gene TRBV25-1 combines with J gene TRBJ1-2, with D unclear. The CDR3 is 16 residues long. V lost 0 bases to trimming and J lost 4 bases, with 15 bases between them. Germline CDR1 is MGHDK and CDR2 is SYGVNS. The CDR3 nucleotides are TGTGCCAGCAGTGAATATGAAATTGGGGTCCTCTATGGCTACACCTTC. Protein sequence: CASSEYEIGVLYGYTF.

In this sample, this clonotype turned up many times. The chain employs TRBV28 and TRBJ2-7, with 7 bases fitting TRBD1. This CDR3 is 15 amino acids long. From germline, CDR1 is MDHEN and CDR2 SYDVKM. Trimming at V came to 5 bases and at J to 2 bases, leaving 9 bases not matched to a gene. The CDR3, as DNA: TGTGCCAGCAGTGTCATAGGGGGCGCTGCCTACGAGCAGTACTTC. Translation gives CASSVIGGAAYEQYF.

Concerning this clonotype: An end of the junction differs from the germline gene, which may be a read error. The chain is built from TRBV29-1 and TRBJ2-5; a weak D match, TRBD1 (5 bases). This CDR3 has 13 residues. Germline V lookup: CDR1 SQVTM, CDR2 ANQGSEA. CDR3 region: CSVEDWTQETQYF. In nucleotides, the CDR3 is TGCAGCGTCGAAGACTGGACACAAGAGACCCAGTACTTC.

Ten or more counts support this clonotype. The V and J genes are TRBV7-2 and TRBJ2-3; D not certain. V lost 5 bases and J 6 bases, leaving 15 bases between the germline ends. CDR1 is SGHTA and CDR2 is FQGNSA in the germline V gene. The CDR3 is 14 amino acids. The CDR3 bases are TGTGCCAGCAGCGGCCGACTTTTGGGGGATACGCAGTATTTT. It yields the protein CASSGRLLGDTQYF.

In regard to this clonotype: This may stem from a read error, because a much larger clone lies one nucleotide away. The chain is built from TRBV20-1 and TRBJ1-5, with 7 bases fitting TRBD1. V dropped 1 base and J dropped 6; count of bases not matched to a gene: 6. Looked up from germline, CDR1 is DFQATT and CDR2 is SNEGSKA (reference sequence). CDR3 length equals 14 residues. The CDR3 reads CSARGQGERQPQHF. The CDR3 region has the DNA TGCAGTGCTAGAGGACAGGGTGAGCGTCAGCCCCAGCATTTT.

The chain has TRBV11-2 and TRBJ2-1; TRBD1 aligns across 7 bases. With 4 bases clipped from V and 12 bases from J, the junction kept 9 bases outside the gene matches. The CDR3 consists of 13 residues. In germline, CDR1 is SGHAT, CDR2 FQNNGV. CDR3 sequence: CASSYDRVVTQFF. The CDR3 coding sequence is TGTGCCAGCAGCTACGACAGGGTGGTGACGCAGTTCTTC.

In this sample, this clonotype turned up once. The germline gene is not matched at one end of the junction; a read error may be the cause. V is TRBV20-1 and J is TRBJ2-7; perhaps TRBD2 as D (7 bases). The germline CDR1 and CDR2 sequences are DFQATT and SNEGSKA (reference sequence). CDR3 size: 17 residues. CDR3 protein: CCARAEKGWTGGHEQYF. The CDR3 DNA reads TGCTGTGCTAGAGCCGAAAAGGGGTGGACCGGGGGGCACGAGCAGTACTTC.

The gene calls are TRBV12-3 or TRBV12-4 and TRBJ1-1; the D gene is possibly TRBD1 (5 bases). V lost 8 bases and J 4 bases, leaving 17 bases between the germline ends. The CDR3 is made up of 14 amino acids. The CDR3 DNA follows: TGTGCCAGCGCACCCTCGGGGGGGGGCACTGAAGCTTTCTTT. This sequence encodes CASAPSGGGTEAFF.

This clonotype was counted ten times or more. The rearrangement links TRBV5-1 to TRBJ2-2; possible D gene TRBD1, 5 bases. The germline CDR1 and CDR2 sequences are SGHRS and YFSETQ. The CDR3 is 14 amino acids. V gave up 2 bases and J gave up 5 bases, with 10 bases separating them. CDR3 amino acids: CASSLDSLTGELFF. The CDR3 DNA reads TGCGCCAGCAGCTTAGACAGCCTAACCGGGGAGCTGTTTTTT.

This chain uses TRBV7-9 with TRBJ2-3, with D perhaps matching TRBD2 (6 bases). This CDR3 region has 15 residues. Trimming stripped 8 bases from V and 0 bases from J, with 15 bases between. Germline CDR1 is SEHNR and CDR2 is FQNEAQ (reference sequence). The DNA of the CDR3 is TGTGCCAGCGGAGGGGCCGTCAGAAGCACAGATACGCAGTATTTT. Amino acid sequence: CASGGAVRSTDTQYF.